This TCR beta chain was found in a study of graft-versus-host responses after intestinal transplantation. The study, taken as a whole, reports: After transplant, early declines in HvG clones were associated with peak levels of circulating GvH clones.

Only in-frame clones appear in the TCRdb table, and some are missing; sequencing was by immunoSEQ multiplex PCR. The sample has 12,000 to 15,000 clones, more than 25% seen once. Germline V gives CDR1 MDHEN, CDR2 SYDVKM. The CDR3 is made up of 14 amino acids. After removal of 9 bases from V and 3 bases from J, the junction contained 8 bases not matched to a gene. Responders (about 200,000, CFSE-labeled) met about 200,000 stimulators that were irradiated and violet-dye-labeled. At the end of the reaction, proliferating CFSE-low CD3+CD4+ and CD3+CD8+ responders were sorted. The origin of this receptor is a human patient who received an intestinal transplant. The source material was alloreactive CD8+ T cells from a mixed lymphocyte reaction culture, sampled before intestinal transplant. This sample's subset: CFSE-low proliferating T cells sorted from approximately 6-day pre-transplant mixed lymphocyte reaction (GvH or HvG direction). This chain connects TRBV28 to TRBJ1-5; 7 positions match TRBD1. CDR3 DNA: TGTGCCAGTAGACAGGGTTCTTTCAATCAGCCCCAGCATTTT. Translating gives CASRQGSFNQPQHF.